Sequencing of this T cell receptor (beta chain) was carried out in a study of type 1 regulatory T cells. The overall study: This in vitro CD4 product, T-allo10, is enriched for Tr1 cells and alloantigen-specific.

T-allo10 cells from the graft donor were described as anergic, host-alloantigen-specific, and alloantigen-specific suppressors. TCRdb passed the reads through MiXCR, listing each CDR3 protein once. The profile shows around 69,000 distinct CDR3 sequences, around 57% of them singletons. Remarks on this clonotype: Its antigen is unidentified.

CDR1 and CDR2 from the germline V gene are LGHDT and YNNKEL (reference sequence). V was shortened by 3 bases and J by 8 bases, with 11 bases between the two germline ends. The CDR3 has 13 amino acids. This TCR was sampled from a human donor in good health. The genes are TRBV3-1 and TRBJ2-1, with no clear D. Source material: cultured T cells, either the whole culture or a sorted T cell fraction (not recorded which). As for subset: Tr1-enriched cell product generated in vitro against host alloantigens. The CDR3 DNA sequence: TGTGCCAGCAGCCATGGAAGCAGCTATGAGCAGTTCTTC. It is translated as CASSHGSSYEQFF.